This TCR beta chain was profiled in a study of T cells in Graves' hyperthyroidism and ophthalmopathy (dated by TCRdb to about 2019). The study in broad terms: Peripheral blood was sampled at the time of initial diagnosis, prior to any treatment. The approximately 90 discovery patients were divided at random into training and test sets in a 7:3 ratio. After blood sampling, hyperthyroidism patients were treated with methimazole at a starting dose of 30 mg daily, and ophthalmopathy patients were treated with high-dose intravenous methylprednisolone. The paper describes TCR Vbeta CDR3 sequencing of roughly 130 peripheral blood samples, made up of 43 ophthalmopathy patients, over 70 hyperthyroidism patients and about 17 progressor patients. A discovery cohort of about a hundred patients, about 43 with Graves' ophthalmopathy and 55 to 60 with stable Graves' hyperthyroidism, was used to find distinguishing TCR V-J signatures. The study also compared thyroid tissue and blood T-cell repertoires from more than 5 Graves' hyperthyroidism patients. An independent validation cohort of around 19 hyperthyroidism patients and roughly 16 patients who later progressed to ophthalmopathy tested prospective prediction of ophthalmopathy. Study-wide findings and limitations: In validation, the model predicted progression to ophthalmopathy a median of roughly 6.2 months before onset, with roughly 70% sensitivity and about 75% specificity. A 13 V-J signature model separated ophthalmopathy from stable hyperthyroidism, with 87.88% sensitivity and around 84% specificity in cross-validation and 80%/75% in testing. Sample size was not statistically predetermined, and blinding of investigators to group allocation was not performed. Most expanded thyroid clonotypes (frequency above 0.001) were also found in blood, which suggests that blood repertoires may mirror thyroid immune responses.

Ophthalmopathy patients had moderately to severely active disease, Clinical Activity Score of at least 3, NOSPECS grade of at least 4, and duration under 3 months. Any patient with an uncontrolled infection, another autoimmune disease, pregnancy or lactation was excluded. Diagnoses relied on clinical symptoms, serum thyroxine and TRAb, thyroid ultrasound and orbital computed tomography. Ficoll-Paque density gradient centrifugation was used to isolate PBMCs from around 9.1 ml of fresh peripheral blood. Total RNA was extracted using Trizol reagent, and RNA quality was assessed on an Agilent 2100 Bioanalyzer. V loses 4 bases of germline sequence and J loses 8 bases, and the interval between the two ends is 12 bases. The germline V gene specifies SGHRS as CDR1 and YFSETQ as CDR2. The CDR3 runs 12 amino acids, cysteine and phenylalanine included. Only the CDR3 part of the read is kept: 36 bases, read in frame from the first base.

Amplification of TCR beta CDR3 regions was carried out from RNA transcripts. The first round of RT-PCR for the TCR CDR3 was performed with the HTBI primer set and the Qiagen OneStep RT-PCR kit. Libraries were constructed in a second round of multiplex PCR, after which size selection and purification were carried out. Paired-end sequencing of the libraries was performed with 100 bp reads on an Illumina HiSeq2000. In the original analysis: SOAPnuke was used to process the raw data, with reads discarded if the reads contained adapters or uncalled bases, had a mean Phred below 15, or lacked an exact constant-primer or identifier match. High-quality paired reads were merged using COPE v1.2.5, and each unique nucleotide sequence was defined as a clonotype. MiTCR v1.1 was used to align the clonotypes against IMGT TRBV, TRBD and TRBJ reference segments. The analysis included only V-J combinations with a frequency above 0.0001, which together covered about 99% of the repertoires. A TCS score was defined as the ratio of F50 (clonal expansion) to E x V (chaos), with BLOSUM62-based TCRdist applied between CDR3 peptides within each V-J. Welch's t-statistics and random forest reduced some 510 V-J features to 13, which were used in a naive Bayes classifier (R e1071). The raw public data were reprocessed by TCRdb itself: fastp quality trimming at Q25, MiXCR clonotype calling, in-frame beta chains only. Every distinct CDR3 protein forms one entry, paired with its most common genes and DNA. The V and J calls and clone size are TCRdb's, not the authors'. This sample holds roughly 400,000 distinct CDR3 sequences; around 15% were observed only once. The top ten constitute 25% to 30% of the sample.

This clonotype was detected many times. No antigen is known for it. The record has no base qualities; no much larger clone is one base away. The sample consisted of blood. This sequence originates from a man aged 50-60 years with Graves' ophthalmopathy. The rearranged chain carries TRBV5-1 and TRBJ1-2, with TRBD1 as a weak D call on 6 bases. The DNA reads TGCGCCAGCAGCCAACAGGGATCGGGCTACACCTTC. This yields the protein CASSQQGSGYTF.